This TCR beta chain was profiled in a study of shared clonotypes between healthy human individuals. Background on the study: The cohort had two women and a few men, ages 18 to 49.

Donation came from healthy HIV-negative adults that had no recent acute infections or vaccinations. The authors divided CD4+ cells into CD45RA+ naive and CD45RA-negative memory subsets. The germline V gene encodes CDR1 MNHNS and CDR2 SASEGT. Trimming shortened V by 4 bases and J by 2 bases, and 16 bases separated the two germline ends. This CDR3 region has 16 residues. Assay: immunoSEQ multiplex PCR; the TCRdb copy retains only in-frame clones and omits some. The data show under 600,000 clones, roughly 95% seen once. The material sequenced was naive CD4+ T cells sorted from blood. The subset denotes: CD45RA+ positively selected. V gene TRBV6-1 combines with J gene TRBJ2-3; D is ambiguous. This sequence was found in a woman in her 30s in good health. Written as DNA, the CDR3 is TGTGCCAGCAGTGTCTCCCTGTCCTCCGACACAGATACGCAGTATTTT. Translation: CASSVSLSSDTDTQYF.